This T cell receptor (beta chain) was obtained from a study of T-cell reconstitution after alpha-beta-depleted transplantation in children. This CDR3 has 17 residues. Germline CDR1 and CDR2: WSHSY and SAAADI. Trimming took 1 base from V and 0 from J, leaving 13 bases between them. Preparing the TCRbeta library involved the use of unique molecular identifiers. TCRdb itself ran the PCR reads through MiXCR, one entry per CDR3 protein. The table has roughly 82,000 distinct CDR3 sequences, 13% to 15% seen once. Material: PBMCs, mostly from graft donor cells, obtained 180 days after TCRalphabeta/CD19-depleted stem cell transplant. This clonotype was sampled from a male patient between 2 and 15 years old who had a stem cell transplant for acute lymphoblastic leukemia, so the T cells may come from the graft donor. The chain is built from TRBV10-2 and TRBJ1-5; D not resolved. The CDR3, as DNA: TGCGCCAGCAGTGAGTTGCCACCGGAGTATAGCAATCAGCCCCAGCATTTT. Protein product: CASSELPPEYSNQPQHF.